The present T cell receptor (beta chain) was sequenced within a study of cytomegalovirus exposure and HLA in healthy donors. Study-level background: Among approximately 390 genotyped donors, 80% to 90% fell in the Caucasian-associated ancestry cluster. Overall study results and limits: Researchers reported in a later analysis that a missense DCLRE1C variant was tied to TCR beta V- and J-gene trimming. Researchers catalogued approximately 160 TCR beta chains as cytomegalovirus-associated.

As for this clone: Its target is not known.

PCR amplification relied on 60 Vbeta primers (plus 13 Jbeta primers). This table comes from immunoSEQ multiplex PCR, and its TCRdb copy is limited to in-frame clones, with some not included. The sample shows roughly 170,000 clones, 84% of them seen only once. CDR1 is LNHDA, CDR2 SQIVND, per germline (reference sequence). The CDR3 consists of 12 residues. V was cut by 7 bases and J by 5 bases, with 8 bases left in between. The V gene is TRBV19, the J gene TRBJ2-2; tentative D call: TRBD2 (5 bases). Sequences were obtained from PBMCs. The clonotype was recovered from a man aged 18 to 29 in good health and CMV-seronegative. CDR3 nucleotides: TGTGCCAGTAAGGGAGAGACCGGGGAGCTGTTTTTT. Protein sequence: CASKGETGELFF.